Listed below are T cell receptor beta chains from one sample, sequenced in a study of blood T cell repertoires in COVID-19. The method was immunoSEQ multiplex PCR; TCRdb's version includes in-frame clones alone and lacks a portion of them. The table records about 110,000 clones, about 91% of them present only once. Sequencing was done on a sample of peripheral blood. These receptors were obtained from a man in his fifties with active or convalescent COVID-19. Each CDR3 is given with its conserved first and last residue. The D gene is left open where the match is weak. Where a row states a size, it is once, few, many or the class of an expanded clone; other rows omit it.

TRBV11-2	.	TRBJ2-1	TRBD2	CASSLEAGGPNEQFF	TGTGCCAGCAGCTTAGAGGCGGGAGGGCCAAATGAGCAGTTCTTC
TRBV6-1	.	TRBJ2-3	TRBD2	CASSGGRARLLSTDTQYF	TGTGCCAGCAGTGGGGGGAGGGCGAGACTGCTTAGCACAGATACGCAGTATTTT
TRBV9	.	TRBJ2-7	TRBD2	CASSVGRTSGSYEQYF	TGTGCCAGCAGCGTAGGTCGGACTAGCGGCTCCTACGAGCAGTACTTC
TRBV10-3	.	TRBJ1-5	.	CAISGAGVGNQPQHF	TGTGCCATCAGCGGGGCGGGGGTAGGCAATCAGCCCCAGCATTTT
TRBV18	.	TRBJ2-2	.	CASSDPFVGGVFAGELFF	TGTGCCAGCTCGGACCCTTTTGTTGGCGGGGTTTTCGCCGGGGAGCTGTTTTTT
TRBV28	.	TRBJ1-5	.	CASYQGLNQPQHF	TGTGCCAGCTACCAGGGGCTCAATCAGCCCCAGCATTTT
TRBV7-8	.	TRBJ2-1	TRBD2	CASSFPRGEGLGEQFF	TGTGCCAGCAGCTTCCCTCGGGGGGAGGGCCTAGGGGAGCAGTTCTTC
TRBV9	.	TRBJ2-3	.	CASSALVSTDTQYF	TGTGCCAGCAGCGCCCTTGTTAGCACAGATACGCAGTATTTT
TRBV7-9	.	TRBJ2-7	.	CASTADGSPYEQYF	TGTGCCAGCACCGCCGACGGGAGCCCCTACGAGCAGTACTTC
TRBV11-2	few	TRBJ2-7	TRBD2	CASSLARLAARGSYEQYF	TGTGCCAGCAGCTTAGCCCGACTAGCGGCGAGGGGTTCCTACGAGCAGTACTTC
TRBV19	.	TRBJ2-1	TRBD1	CASSTRTGAFIHNEQFF	TGTGCCAGTAGTACGCGGACAGGGGCGTTTATCCACAATGAGCAGTTCTTC
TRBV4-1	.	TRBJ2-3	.	CASSQRGLVTDTQYF	TGCGCCAGCAGCCAGAGGGGACTCGTCACAGATACGCAGTATTTT
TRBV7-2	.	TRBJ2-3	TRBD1	CASSQTGVSTDTQYF	TGTGCCAGCAGCCAAACAGGGGTGAGCACAGATACGCAGTATTTT
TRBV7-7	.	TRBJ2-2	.	CASSLAGTNTGELFF	TGTGCCAGCAGCTTAGCAGGGACAAACACCGGGGAGCTGTTTTTT
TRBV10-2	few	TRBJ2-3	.	CASSDQTIKKQGTTDTQYF	TGCGCCAGCAGTGACCAGACCATCAAAAAACAGGGTACGACAGATACGCAGTATTTT
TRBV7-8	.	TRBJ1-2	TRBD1	CASSLASGGALGYTF	TGTGCCAGCAGTCTCGCCTCAGGGGGCGCGTTGGGCTACACCTTC
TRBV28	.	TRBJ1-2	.	CAIIGGVRGVDGYTF	TGTGCCATCATAGGGGGTGTGAGAGGGGTCGATGGCTACACCTTC
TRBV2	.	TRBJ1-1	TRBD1	CASRAGGSGTEAFF	TGTGCCAGCAGGGCAGGGGGCTCGGGCACTGAAGCTTTCTTT
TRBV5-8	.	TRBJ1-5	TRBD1	CASSSNIQGAGQPQHF	TGTGCCAGCAGCTCGAATATACAGGGGGCCGGCCAGCCCCAGCATTTT
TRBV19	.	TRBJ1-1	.	CASSIGGPITEAFF	TGTGCCAGTAGTATTGGGGGCCCGATCACTGAAGCTTTCTTT